Below are 3 T cell receptor beta chains sequenced from a single sample in a study of PD-L1 blockade in urothelial cancer. Time point indicated: pretreatment peripheral blood. Profiling relied on immunoSEQ multiplex PCR, and the TCRdb table lists in-frame clones only, not all of them. This sample has tens of thousands of clones, with about four fifths found just once. The sample in question was PBMCs, obtained around atezolizumab (anti-PD-L1) treatment. Receptors originate from a man in his 70s with urothelial cancer.

V usage is TRBV7-9 and J usage is TRBJ2-7; 7 bases match TRBD2. This CDR3 contains 11 residues. Germline V gives CDR1 SEHNR, CDR2 FQNEAQ (reference sequence). V shed 3 bases, J shed 7 bases, and the junction held 0 bases outside the gene matches. In DNA, the CDR3 is TGTGCCAGCAGCTTGCGGGGGGAGCAGTACTTC. Translated: CASSLRGEQYF.

Only one count was recorded for this clone. The chain employs TRBV5-4 and TRBJ2-7; TRBD2 agrees at 7 bases. This CDR3 region has 15 residues. Germline V gives CDR1 SGHNT, CDR2 YYREEE (reference sequence). Trimming at V came to 0 bases and at J to 0 bases, leaving 3 bases not matched to a gene. CDR3 sequence: CASSLVAGDSYEQYF. The CDR3 nucleotides are TGTGCCAGCAGCTTGGTGGCGGGAGACTCCTACGAGCAGTACTTC.

The sample holds many counts of this clone. Other nucleotide sequences in the sample specify the same CDR3. J is TRBJ2-3 and V is TRBV25-1; TRBD1 aligns across 10 bases. Germline V gene data show CDR1 as MGHDK and CDR2 as SYGVNS. Trimming took 5 bases from V and 4 from J; bases not matched to a gene: 12. The CDR3 totals 17 residues. The DNA for the CDR3 is TGTGCCAGCAGTCCTACCCCGGGACAGGGGTCGGCAGATACGCAGTATTTT. Its translation is CASSPTPGQGSADTQYF.